This section outlines one T cell receptor (beta chain) sequence together with its context. The antigen remains unidentified. The data were taken from a study of blood T cells in healthy people across ages. Trimming stripped 6 bases from V and 7 bases from J, with 19 bases between. The germline V gene encodes CDR1 SGHTS and CDR2 YDEGEE. The CDR3 length is 15 residues. The study's findings and limits: Significant beta diversity loss was already apparent by age about 39, declining roughly linearly.

A J-beta primer mix and a sample-barcoded 5' primer were used in a second PCR of roughly 7 to 12 cycles. One entry per CDR3 protein, called by TCRdb with MiXCR from the 5' RACE reads. The repertoire holds hundreds of thousands of distinct CDR3 sequences, with around 27% as singletons. The same specimen was also included in a second study, on T cells of mothers and their children.

Source material: blood. The clonotype was recovered from a boy between 2 and 10 years old in good health. The chain uses TRBV5-8 and TRBJ1-4; perhaps TRBD1 as D (5 bases). The CDR3 here is CASTPPGLYFEKLFF. CDR3 DNA sequence: TGTGCCAGCACGCCTCCGGGACTCTACTTTGAAAAACTGTTTTTT.